Below are 12 T cell receptor beta chains sequenced from a single sample in a study of blood T cell repertoires in COVID-19. This table comes from immunoSEQ multiplex PCR, and its TCRdb copy is limited to in-frame clones, with some not included. The sample yields hundreds of thousands of clones, around 87% seen once. Source material: peripheral blood. These receptor sequences come from a man aged 60 to 75 who had recovered from COVID-19.

Only one count was recorded for this clone. This chain connects TRBV10-2 to TRBJ2-1; unclear D gene. The CDR3 length is 13 residues. CDR1 is WSHSY, CDR2 SAAADI, per germline. Deletions cut 5 bases from V and 1 base from J, with 6 bases between. In nucleotides, the CDR3 is TGCGCCAGCAGTACATCTTCCTACAATGAGCAGTTCTTC. It yields the protein CASSTSSYNEQFF.

The chain links TRBV7-9 to TRBJ1-2, with 8 bases fitting TRBD1. The CDR3 runs to 16 residues. CDR1 is SEHNR and CDR2 is FQNEAQ in the germline V gene (reference sequence). Unmatched junction bases numbered 11, after V lost 4 bases and J lost 4 bases. DNA for the CDR3: TGTGCCAGCAGCTCAGGGGGCGTTATTAATGTCTATGGCTACACCTTC. Translating it yields CASSSGGVINVYGYTF.

The genes are TRBV2 and TRBJ1-4; 9 bases fit TRBD1. Germline lookup yields CDR1 SNHLY and CDR2 FYNNEI. Trimming at V came to 2 bases and at J to 6 bases, leaving 7 bases not matched to a gene. The CDR3 runs 16 residues. CDR3 in DNA: TGTGCCAGCAGTGAAAACCGGGACAGGGAGCATGAAAAACTGTTTTTT. Its translation: CASSENRDREHEKLFF.

The rearrangement links TRBV12-5 to TRBJ2-1; no reliable D call. V was shortened by 5 bases and J by 3 bases, with 8 bases between the two germline ends. CDR1 LGHNT and CDR2 FRNRAP come from the germline V gene. The CDR3 is 13 residues long. CDR3 amino acids: CASGPDFYNEQFF. Written as DNA, the CDR3 is TGTGCTAGTGGTCCAGACTTCTACAATGAGCAGTTCTTC.

This clone turned up a few times. V is TRBV27 and J is TRBJ2-3; 8 bases match TRBD2. There are 14 residues in the CDR3. CDR1 MNHEY and CDR2 SMNVEV come from the germline V gene (reference sequence). The V segment lost 10 bases and the J segment 4 bases; nucleotides outside the gene matches: 10. The CDR3 loop is CATRVAGRSDTQYF. CDR3 bases: TGTGCCACCCGGGTAGCGGGGAGGTCAGATACGCAGTATTTT.

This clone came up a few times. CDR3 residues: CAISETGQGAREQYF. The CDR3 DNA reads TGTGCCATCAGTGAAACGGGACAGGGGGCGCGTGAGCAGTACTTC. This sequence joins TRBV10-3 and TRBJ2-7; 12 bases match TRBD1. Trimming took 3 bases from V and 7 from J; bases not matched to a gene: 7. The CDR3 runs to 15 residues. CDR1 is ENHRY, CDR2 SYGVKD, per germline.

This chain connects TRBV5-1 to TRBJ2-1; D gene unclear. This CDR3 comprises 12 residues. The V gene's germline CDR1 is SGHRS and CDR2 YFSETQ. The V end was cut by 4 bases, the J end by 5 bases, with 7 bases between. The CDR3 nucleotides are TGCGCCAGCAGCCACCGGGACAATGAGCAGTTCTTC. It is translated as CASSHRDNEQFF.

The rearrangement joins TRBV3-1 (or the pseudogene TRBV3-2) to TRBJ2-1; 13 bases are a match to TRBD2. CDR3 length equals 13 residues. V lost 4 bases to trimming and J lost 15 bases; unmatched junction nucleotides: 6. Germline CDR1 reads LGHDT; CDR2 reads YNNKEL (reference sequence). CDR3 amino acids: CASSRLAGGRRFF. The CDR3 DNA reads as TGTGCCAGCAGCCGACTAGCGGGGGGAAGGCGGTTCTTC.

The chain couples TRBV28 to TRBJ1-4; D remains unclear. The CDR3 extends over 15 amino acids. The germline V gene encodes CDR1 MDHEN and CDR2 SYDVKM. Trimming shortened V by 7 bases and J by 7 bases, and 19 bases separated the two germline ends. The CDR3 is CASTLEYGRGEKLFF. CDR3 in DNA: TGTGCCAGCACCTTAGAATACGGGCGGGGTGAAAAACTGTTTTTT.

The CDR3 DNA reads as TGTGCCAGCAGTTACTTGGGCCTGTCTTCTAACTATGGCTACACCTTC. Its protein is CASSYLGLSSNYGYTF. V is TRBV2 and J is TRBJ1-2, with unresolved D. Germline values: CDR1 SNHLY, CDR2 FYNNEI. This CDR3 has 16 residues. Between the trimmed V and J ends, which lost 5 bases and 0 bases, there was a span of 16 bases.

This chain connects TRBV19 to TRBJ1-1, with D maybe TRBD1 (5 bases). The CDR3 is made up of 17 amino acids. Per the germline V gene, CDR1 is LNHDA and CDR2 is SQIVND (reference sequence). Trimming stripped 5 bases from V and 2 bases from J, with 21 bases between. CDR3 DNA: TGTGCCAGTAGTGGGCGCGTCGGGGGATCAGGAAACACTGAAGCTTTCTTT. This translates into CASSGRVGGSGNTEAFF.

The chain carries TRBV5-1 and TRBJ1-1; 8 nucleotides align to TRBD1. The CDR3 runs 15 residues. Unmatched junction bases numbered 10, after V lost 4 bases and J lost 5 bases. The germline CDR1 and CDR2 sequences are SGHRS and YFSETQ. The DNA of the CDR3 is TGCGCCAGCAGCCTTTGGACAGGGATGGATACTGAAGCTTTCTTT. Encoded protein: CASSLWTGMDTEAFF.